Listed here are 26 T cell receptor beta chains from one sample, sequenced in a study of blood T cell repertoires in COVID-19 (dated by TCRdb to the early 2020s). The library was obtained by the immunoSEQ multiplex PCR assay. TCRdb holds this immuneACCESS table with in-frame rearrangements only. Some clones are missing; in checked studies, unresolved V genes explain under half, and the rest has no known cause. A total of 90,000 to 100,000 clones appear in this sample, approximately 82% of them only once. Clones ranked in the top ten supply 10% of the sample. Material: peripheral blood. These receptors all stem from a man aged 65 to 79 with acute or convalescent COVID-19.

In DNA, the CDR3 is TGTGCCAGCAGCTCCCTCGGGGAGGTGCTCTACGAGCAGTACTTC. This codes for CASSSLGEVLYEQYF. The rearrangement links TRBV11-2 to TRBJ2-7, with D tentatively TRBD2 (6 bases). CDR3 length equals 15 residues. Trimming pared 4 bases from V and 3 bases from J, leaving 16 bases between. Germline V lookup: CDR1 SGHAT, CDR2 FQNNGV.

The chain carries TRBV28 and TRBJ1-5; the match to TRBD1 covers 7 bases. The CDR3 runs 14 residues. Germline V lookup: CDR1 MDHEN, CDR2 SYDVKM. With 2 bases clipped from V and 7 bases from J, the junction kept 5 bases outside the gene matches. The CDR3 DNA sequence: TGTGCCAGCAGTTTAAACAGGGGTTTACAGCCCCAGCATTTT. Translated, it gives CASSLNRGLQPQHF.

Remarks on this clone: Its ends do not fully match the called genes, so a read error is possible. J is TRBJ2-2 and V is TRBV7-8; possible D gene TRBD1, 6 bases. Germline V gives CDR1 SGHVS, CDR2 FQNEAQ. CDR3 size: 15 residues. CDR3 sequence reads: CASSRARTALGERFF. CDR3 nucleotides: TGTGCCAGCAGCCGGGCTCGGACAGCGTTGGGTGAGCGGTTTTTT. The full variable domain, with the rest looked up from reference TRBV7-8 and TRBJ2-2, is GAGVSQSPRYKVAKRGQDVALRCDPISGHVSLFWYQQALGQGPEFLTYFQNEAQLDKSGLPSDRFFAERPEGSVSTLKIQRTQQEDSAVYLCASSRARTALGERFFGEGSRLTVL.

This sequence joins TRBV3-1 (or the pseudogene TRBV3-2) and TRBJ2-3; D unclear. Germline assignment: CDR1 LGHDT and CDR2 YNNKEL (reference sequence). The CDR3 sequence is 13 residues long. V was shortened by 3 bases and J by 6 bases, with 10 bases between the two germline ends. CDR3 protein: CASSHWAVDTQYF. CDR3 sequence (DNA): TGTGCCAGCAGCCATTGGGCTGTGGATACGCAGTATTTT.

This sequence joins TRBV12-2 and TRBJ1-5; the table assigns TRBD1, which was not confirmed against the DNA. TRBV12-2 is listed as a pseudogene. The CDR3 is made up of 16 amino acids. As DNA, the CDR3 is TGTGCAAGTCGCCCCAGGGGGGCGCGGGGCAATCAGCCCCAGCATTTT. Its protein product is CASRPRGARGNQPQHF.

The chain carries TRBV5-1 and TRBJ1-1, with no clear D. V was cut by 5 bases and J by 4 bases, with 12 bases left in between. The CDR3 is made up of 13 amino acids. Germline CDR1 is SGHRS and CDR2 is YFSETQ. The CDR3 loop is CASSPEGGTEAFF. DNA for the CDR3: TGCGCCAGCAGTCCCGAGGGAGGCACTGAAGCTTTCTTT.

The CDR3, as DNA: TGTGCCAGCAGCCGTATAACAGGGGCCACCTACAATGAGCAGTTCTTC. Encoded protein: CASSRITGATYNEQFF. The V and J genes are TRBV11-1 and TRBJ2-1; 7 positions match TRBD1. Germline-derived CDR1 and CDR2 are SGHAT and FQDESV (reference sequence). The CDR3 has 16 amino acids. Germline trimming cut 5 bases from V and 2 bases from J; bases unmatched to any gene: 9.

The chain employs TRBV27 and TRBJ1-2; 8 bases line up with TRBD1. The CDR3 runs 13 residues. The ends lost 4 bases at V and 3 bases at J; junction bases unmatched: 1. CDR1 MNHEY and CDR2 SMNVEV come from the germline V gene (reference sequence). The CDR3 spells CASSSGGYYGYTF. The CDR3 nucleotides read TGTGCCAGCAGTTCAGGGGGCTACTATGGCTACACCTTC.

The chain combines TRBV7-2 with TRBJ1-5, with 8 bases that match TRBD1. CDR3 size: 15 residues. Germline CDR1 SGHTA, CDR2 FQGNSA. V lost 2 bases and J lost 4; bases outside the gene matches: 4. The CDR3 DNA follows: TGTGCCAGCAGCTTACTAGACAGGGGAAATCAGCCCCAGCATTTT. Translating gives CASSLLDRGNQPQHF.

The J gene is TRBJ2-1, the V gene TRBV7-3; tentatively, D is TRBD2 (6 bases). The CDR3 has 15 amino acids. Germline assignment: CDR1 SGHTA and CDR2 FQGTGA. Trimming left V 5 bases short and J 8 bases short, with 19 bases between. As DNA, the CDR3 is TGTGCCAGCAGCCGAGCCCCGGGACTTACCGATGAGCAGTTCTTC. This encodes CASSRAPGLTDEQFF.

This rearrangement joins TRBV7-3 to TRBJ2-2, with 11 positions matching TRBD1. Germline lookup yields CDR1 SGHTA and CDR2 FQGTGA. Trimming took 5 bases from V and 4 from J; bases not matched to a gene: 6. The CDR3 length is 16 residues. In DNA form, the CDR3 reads TGTGCCAGCAGCCTCGGACAGGGGGCGAGCACCGGGGAGCTGTTTTTT. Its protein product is CASSLGQGASTGELFF.

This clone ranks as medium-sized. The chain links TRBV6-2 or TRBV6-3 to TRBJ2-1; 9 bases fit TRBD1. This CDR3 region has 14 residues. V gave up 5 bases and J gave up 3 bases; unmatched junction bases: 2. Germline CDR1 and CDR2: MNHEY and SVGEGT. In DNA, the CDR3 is TGTGCCAGCAGTCTGGGACAGGGCTACAATGAGCAGTTCTTC. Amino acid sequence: CASSLGQGYNEQFF.

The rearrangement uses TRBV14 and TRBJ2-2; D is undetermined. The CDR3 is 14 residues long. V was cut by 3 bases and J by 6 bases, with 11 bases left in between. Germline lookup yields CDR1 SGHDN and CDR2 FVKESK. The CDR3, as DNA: TGTGCCAGCAGCCAGATCCTCGGAGCCGGGGAGCTGTTTTTT. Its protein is CASSQILGAGELFF.

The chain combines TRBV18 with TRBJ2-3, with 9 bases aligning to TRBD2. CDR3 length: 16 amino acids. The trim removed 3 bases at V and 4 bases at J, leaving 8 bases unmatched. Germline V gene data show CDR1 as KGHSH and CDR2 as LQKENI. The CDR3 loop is CASSPSRTSVSDTQYF. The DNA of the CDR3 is TGTGCCAGCTCACCGTCCCGGACTAGCGTATCAGATACGCAGTATTTT.

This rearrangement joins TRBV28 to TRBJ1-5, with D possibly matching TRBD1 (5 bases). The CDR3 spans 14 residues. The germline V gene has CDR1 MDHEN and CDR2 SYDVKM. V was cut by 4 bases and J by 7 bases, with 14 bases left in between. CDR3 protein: CASSSQDTPQPQHF. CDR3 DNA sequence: TGTGCCAGCAGTTCCCAGGACACTCCCCAGCCCCAGCATTTT.

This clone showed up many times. CDR3 loop: CASSDAGSQYYGYTF. The CDR3 coding sequence is TGTGCCAGCAGTGACGCGGGCAGCCAATACTATGGCTACACCTTC. The genes are TRBV25-1 and TRBJ1-2; D unresolved. Trimming shortened V by 3 bases and J by 3 bases, and 14 bases separated the two germline ends. The CDR3 totals 15 residues. The germline CDR1 and CDR2 sequences are MGHDK and SYGVNS.

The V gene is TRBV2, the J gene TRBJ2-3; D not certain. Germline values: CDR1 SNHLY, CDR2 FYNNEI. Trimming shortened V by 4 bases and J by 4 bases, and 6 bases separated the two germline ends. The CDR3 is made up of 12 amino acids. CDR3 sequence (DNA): TGTGCCAGCAGTGCGGTCGCAGATACGCAGTATTTT. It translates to CASSAVADTQYF. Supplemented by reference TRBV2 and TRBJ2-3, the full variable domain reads EPEVTQTPSHQVTQMGQEVILRCVPISNHLYFYWYRQILGQKVEFLVSFYNNEISEKSEIFDDQFSVERPDGSNFTLKIRSTKLEDSAMYFCASSAVADTQYFGPGTRLTVL.

CDR3 DNA sequence: TGTGCCAGCAGCTTGGCCTCTAGCGGGGACTCCTACAATGAGCAGTTCTTC. It encodes CASSLASSGDSYNEQFF. This sequence joins TRBV5-5 and TRBJ2-1; 9 nucleotides match TRBD2. With V trimmed by 0 bases and J by 0 bases, 4 bases remained unmatched. CDR1 and CDR2 (germline): SGHKS, YYEKEE (reference sequence). There are 17 residues in the CDR3.

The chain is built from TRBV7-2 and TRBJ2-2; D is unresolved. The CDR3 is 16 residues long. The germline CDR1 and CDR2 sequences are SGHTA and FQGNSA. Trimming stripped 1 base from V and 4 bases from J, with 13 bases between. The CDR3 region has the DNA TGTGCCAGCAGCTTAGTCCCAGCAGGTGTCACCGGGGAGCTGTTTTTT. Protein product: CASSLVPAGVTGELFF. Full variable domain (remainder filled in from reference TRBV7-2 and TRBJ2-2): GAGVSQSPSNKVTEKGKDVELRCDPISGHTALYWYRQSLGQGLEFLIYFQGNSAPDKSGLPSDRFSAERTGGSVSTLTIQRTQQEDSAVYLCASSLVPAGVTGELFFGEGSRLTVL.

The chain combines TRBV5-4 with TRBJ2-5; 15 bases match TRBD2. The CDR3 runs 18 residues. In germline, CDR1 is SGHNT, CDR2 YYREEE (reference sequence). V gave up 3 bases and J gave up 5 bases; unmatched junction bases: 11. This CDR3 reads CASSSPGLAGGGTETQYF. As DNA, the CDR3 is TGTGCCAGCAGCTCCCCGGGACTAGCGGGAGGCGGTACGGAGACCCAGTACTTC.

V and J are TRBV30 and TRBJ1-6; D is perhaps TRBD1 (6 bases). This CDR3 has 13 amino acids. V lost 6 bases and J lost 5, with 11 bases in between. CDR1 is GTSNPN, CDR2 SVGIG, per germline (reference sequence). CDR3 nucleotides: TGTGCCTGTTCAGGACAGCATAATTCACCCCTCCACTTT. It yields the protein CACSGQHNSPLHF.

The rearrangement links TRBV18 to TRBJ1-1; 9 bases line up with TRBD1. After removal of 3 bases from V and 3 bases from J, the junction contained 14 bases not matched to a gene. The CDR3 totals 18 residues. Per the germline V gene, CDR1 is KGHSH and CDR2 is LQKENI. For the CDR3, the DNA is TGTGCCAGCTCACCGCCTACCCGGGACAGGGTTGGCGACACTGAAGCTTTCTTT. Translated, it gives CASSPPTRDRVGDTEAFF.

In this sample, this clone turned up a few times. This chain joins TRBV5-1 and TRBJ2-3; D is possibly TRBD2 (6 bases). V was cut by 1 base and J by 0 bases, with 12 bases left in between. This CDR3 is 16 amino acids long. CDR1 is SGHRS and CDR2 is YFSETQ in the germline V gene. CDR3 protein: CASSLSGGVSTDTQYF. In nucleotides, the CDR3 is TGCGCCAGCAGCTTGAGTGGCGGGGTTAGCACAGATACGCAGTATTTT. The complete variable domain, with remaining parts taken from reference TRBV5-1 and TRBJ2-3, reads KAGVTQTPRYLIKTRGQQVTLSCSPISGHRSVSWYQQTPGQGLQFLFEYFSETQRNKGNFPGRFSGRQFSNSRSEMNVSTLELGDSALYLCASSLSGGVSTDTQYFGPGTRLTVL.

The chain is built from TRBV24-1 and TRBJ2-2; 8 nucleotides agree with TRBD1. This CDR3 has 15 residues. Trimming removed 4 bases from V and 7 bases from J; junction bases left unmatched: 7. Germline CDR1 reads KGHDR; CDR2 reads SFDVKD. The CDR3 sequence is CATSETGGWIGELFF. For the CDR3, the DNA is TGTGCCACCAGTGAAACAGGGGGTTGGATCGGGGAGCTGTTTTTT.

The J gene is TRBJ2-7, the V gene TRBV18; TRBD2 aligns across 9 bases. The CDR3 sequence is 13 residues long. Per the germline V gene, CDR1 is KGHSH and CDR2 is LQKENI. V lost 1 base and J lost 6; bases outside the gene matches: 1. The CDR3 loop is CASSPLTSGEQYF. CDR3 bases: TGTGCCAGCTCACCACTGACTAGCGGCGAGCAGTACTTC.

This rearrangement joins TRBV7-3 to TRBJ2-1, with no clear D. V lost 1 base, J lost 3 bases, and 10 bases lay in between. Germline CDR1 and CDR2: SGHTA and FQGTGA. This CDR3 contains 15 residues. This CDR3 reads CASSLNVNIYNEQFF. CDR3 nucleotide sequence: TGTGCCAGCAGCTTAAACGTCAACATCTACAATGAGCAGTTCTTC. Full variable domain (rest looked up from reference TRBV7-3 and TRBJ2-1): GAGVSQTPSNKVTEKGKYVELRCDPISGHTALYWYRQSLGQGPEFLIYFQGTGAADDSGLPNDRFFAVRPEGSVSTLKIQRTERGDSAVYLCASSLNVNIYNEQFFGPGTRLTVL.